This T cell receptor (beta chain) was retrieved from a study of cytomegalovirus exposure and HLA in healthy donors. The study's findings and limits: TCR sequences were mostly rare, though some public TCRs occurred in many donors. Associated with cytomegalovirus, according to the listing, were 150 to 200 TCR beta chains.

Sequencing used immunoSEQ multiplex PCR; TCRdb keeps in-frame clones, though not all of them. The sample includes around 250,000 clones, nearly 90% seen only once; the top ten take 0.35% to 0.4%. The CDR3 is 14 residues long. J gave up 7 bases and V 4 bases, and 4 bases lay outside the gene matches. CDR1 and CDR2 (germline): MNHEY, SMNVEV (reference sequence). On this clone itself: Its antigen is unknown.

The rearrangement uses TRBV27 and TRBJ1-6; 7 bases agree with TRBD1. The receptor was derived from a woman between 18 and 30 years old in good health and CMV-seronegative. Sequenced sample: PBMCs. The CDR3 spells CASSSDRENSPLHF. The DNA for the CDR3 is TGTGCCAGCAGTTCCGACAGGGAGAATTCACCCCTCCACTTT.